This passage covers 11 T cell receptor beta chains from one sample sequenced in a study of T cells after yellow fever vaccination. A single record per CDR3 protein comes from TCRdb applying MiXCR to the 5' RACE reads. The sample includes 500,000 to 650,000 distinct CDR3 sequences, around a sixth seen only once; the top ten take 15% to 20%. This sample comprised PBMCs, obtained 5 days after the first yellow fever vaccination. Receptor source: a young man who received the YFV17D yellow fever vaccine.

This chain links TRBV9 with TRBJ2-1, with D uncertain. The CDR3 length is 14 residues. From germline, CDR1 is SGDLS and CDR2 YYNGEE. The germline V and J ends were trimmed by 0 bases and 3 bases, with 7 bases remaining between them. The CDR3: CASSVGLDYNEQFF. The CDR3 DNA follows: TGTGCCAGCAGCGTAGGTCTAGACTACAATGAGCAGTTCTTC.

This clonotype appeared a few times. The V gene is TRBV5-6, the J gene TRBJ2-7; D might be TRBD2 (7 bases). CDR1 is SGHDT and CDR2 is YYEEEE in the germline V gene. Trimming took 7 bases from V and 4 from J, leaving 18 bases between them. The CDR3 is made up of 14 amino acids. The DNA for the CDR3 is TGTGCCAGCGAAGAAGGGGGGGGGCAGTACGAGCAGTACTTC. Translated, it gives CASEEGGGQYEQYF.

This chain links TRBV4-2 with TRBJ1-1; D unresolved. The CDR3 is made up of 15 amino acids. Trimming removed 3 bases at V and 2 bases at J, with 13 bases between. Germline V gives CDR1 LGHNA, CDR2 YNFKEQ. The DNA for the CDR3 is TGTGCCAGCAGCCAGTCCGAGGCGGGTAACACTGAAGCTTTCTTT. Translation: CASSQSEAGNTEAFF.

The chain has TRBV7-2 and TRBJ2-5; 12 nucleotides line up with TRBD1. This CDR3 comprises 14 residues. With 5 bases clipped from V and 6 bases from J, the junction kept 4 bases outside the gene matches. Per the germline V gene, CDR1 is SGHTA and CDR2 is FQGNSA. The CDR3 DNA reads as TGTGCCAGCAGCGGGGGACAGGGGGCGAAGACCCAGTACTTC. Protein product: CASSGGQGAKTQYF.

V is TRBV28 and J is TRBJ1-1; a weak D match, TRBD1 (6 bases). Trimming took 7 bases from V and 0 from J, leaving 12 bases between them. Per the germline V gene, CDR1 is MDHEN and CDR2 is SYDVKM. This CDR3 region has 14 residues. The CDR3 nucleotides read TGTGCCAGCAACAAAGGACAGCTGAACACTGAAGCTTTCTTT. This gives the protein CASNKGQLNTEAFF.

This clonotype was found a few times. The chain couples TRBV11-2 to TRBJ1-2; D is undetermined. The CDR3 totals 14 residues. Trimming removed 0 bases from V and 8 bases from J, with 13 bases in between. Germline CDR1 SGHAT, CDR2 FQNNGV. The DNA of the CDR3 is TGTGCCAGCAGCTTAGAGTCGGGGATTGGCGGCTACACCTTC. Translation: CASSLESGIGGYTF.

This clonotype was observed a handful of times. The chain couples TRBV5-8 to TRBJ2-5, with D possibly called TRBD1 or TRBD2 (5 bases each). The CDR3 loop spans 15 amino acids. The V gene lost 2 bases and the J gene lost 4 bases, with 15 bases spanning the gap. The germline V gene encodes CDR1 SGHTS and CDR2 YDEGEE. The CDR3 DNA is TGTGCCAGCAGCTTAGGGACCGTGGGGAGAGAGACCCAGTACTTC. Amino acids: CASSLGTVGRETQYF. Full variable domain (outside the CDR3, taken from reference TRBV5-8 and TRBJ2-5): EAGVTQSPTHLIKTRGQQATLRCSPISGHTSVYWYQQALGLGLQFLLWYDEGEERNRGNFPPRFSGRQFPNYSSELNVNALELEDSALYLCASSLGTVGRETQYFGPGTRLLVL.

This clonotype was detected a few times. The genes are TRBV18 and TRBJ2-7; 8 bases align to TRBD1. After removal of 4 bases from V and 4 bases from J, the junction contained 6 bases not matched to a gene. CDR3 size: 14 residues. Germline CDR1 KGHSH, CDR2 LQKENI. Here the CDR3 reads CASSLGQGQYEQYF. In nucleotides, the CDR3 is TGTGCCAGCTCACTCGGACAGGGTCAGTACGAGCAGTACTTC.

Only a few counts were recorded for this clonotype. The chain joins TRBV5-6 to TRBJ2-1; D unclear. This CDR3 has 12 residues. The V gene's germline CDR1 is SGHDT and CDR2 YYEEEE. The V end was cut by 2 bases, the J end by 8 bases, with 8 bases between. DNA for the CDR3: TGTGCCAGCAGCTTTAGTTACGATGAGCAGTTCTTC. Translating gives CASSFSYDEQFF. Combining the CDR3 with reference TRBV5-6 and TRBJ2-1 gives the whole variable domain DAGVTQSPTHLIKTRGQQVTLRCSPKSGHDTVSWYQQALGQGPQFIFQYYEEEERQRGNFPDRFSGHQFPNYSSELNVNALLLGDSALYLCASSFSYDEQFFGPGTRLTVL.

This clonotype turned up a few times. V gene TRBV5-1 combines with J gene TRBJ2-7, with D hard to call. This CDR3 comprises 14 residues. Trimming removed 1 base from V and 5 bases from J, with 13 bases in between. CDR1 and CDR2 (germline): SGHRS, YFSETQ. The CDR3 coding sequence is TGCGCCAGCAGCTTGAGCGTAACCCTCCACGAGCAGTACTTC. It yields the protein CASSLSVTLHEQYF.

This sequence joins TRBV20-1 and TRBJ1-2, with D perhaps TRBD1 (5 bases). The CDR3 runs 12 residues. The ends were cut back, 0 bases at V and 8 bases at J, with 10 bases in the middle. The germline V gene has CDR1 DFQATT and CDR2 SNEGSKA (reference sequence). For the CDR3, the DNA is TGCAGTGCTAGAGATAGGGGAACGGGCTACACCTTC. Protein sequence: CSARDRGTGYTF.